The sequence of this TCR beta chain was determined in a study of OX40 agonist ivuxolimab in advanced cancers. On the study more broadly: Participants, 75% to 85% male, averaged approximately 56 years of age, ranging from about 23 to 90. Findings and caveats of the study: The antigen specificity of the peripheral T cells (those that were expanded) was not determined. Normalized expansion of T-cell clones was also low for some nonresponders.

Sequenced by immunoSEQ multiplex PCR; TCRdb stores in-frame clones only, minus some. The sample includes about 33,000 clones, around 85% of them seen just once. In germline, CDR1 is KGHSH, CDR2 LQKENI. The CDR3 length is 16 residues. Unmatched junction bases numbered 4, after V lost 0 bases and J lost 5 bases. As to this clone: As yet, its antigen is unknown.

V is TRBV18 and J is TRBJ2-2; 9 bases map to TRBD1. The specimen was CD4+ or CD8+ T cells sorted from blood, collected in a trial of the OX40 agonist ivuxolimab. This TCR derives from an adult with an advanced solid tumor such as melanoma, head and neck, liver or kidney cancer. CDR3 region: CASSPPDRGETGELFF. In DNA form, the CDR3 reads TGTGCCAGCTCACCACCGGACAGGGGAGAGACCGGGGAGCTGTTTTTT. Full variable domain (remainder filled in from reference TRBV18 and TRBJ2-2): NAGVMQNPRHLVRRRGQEARLRCSPMKGHSHVYWYRQLPEEGLKFMVYLQKENIIDESGMPKERFSAEFPKEGPSILRIQQVVRGDSAAYFCASSPPDRGETGELFFGEGSRLTVL.